What follows are 17 T cell receptor beta chains derived from one specimen sequenced in a study of blood T cell repertoires in COVID-19. This table comes from immunoSEQ multiplex PCR, and its TCRdb copy is limited to in-frame clones, with some not included. This table holds roughly 220,000 clones, about 87% found once. Material: peripheral blood. These receptors were taken from a man aged 60 to 75 with acute or convalescent COVID-19.

This chain connects TRBV19 to TRBJ2-1; 8 bases map to TRBD2. V lost 3 bases, J lost 8 bases, and 6 bases stayed unmatched. This CDR3 contains 14 residues. The germline gives CDR1 LNHDA, CDR2 SQIVND (reference sequence). Here the CDR3 reads CASSIVGGVDEQFF. The CDR3 DNA reads as TGTGCCAGTAGTATTGTCGGGGGGGTCGATGAGCAGTTCTTC.

The chain couples TRBV25-1 to TRBJ2-7; D call uncertain. Germline CDR1 MGHDK, CDR2 SYGVNS. Deletions cut 5 bases from V and 12 bases from J, with 14 bases between. The CDR3 loop spans 11 amino acids. The DNA of the CDR3 is TGTGCCAGCAGTCTCCACCTACCCCCGTACTTC. It codes for CASSLHLPPYF.

The chain joins TRBV3-1 (or the pseudogene TRBV3-2) to TRBJ1-6, with a weak D call TRBD1 (5 bases). Trimming removed 1 base from V and 7 bases from J, with 20 bases in between. The CDR3 is 18 amino acids. CDR1 and CDR2 from the germline V gene are LGHDT and YNNKEL (reference sequence). This CDR3 reads CASSQVNPFGGGNSPLHF. CDR3 nucleotide sequence: TGTGCCAGCAGCCAAGTAAACCCTTTTGGGGGAGGGAATTCACCCCTCCACTTT.

This chain joins TRBV13 and TRBJ2-2, with D unclear. Between the trimmed V and J ends, which lost 5 bases and 7 bases, there was a span of 11 bases. Germline CDR1 and CDR2: PRHDT and FYEKMQ (reference sequence). The CDR3 is 13 amino acids. The CDR3 bases are TGTGCCAGCAGCCCGCGACTGGGCGGGGAGCTGTTTTTT. Amino acids: CASSPRLGGELFF.

V usage is TRBV7-2 and J usage is TRBJ2-2, with 10 bases fitting TRBD1. Germline lookup yields CDR1 SGHTA and CDR2 FQGNSA. The trim removed 5 bases at V and 5 bases at J, leaving 8 bases unmatched. This CDR3 has 16 amino acids. The CDR3 nucleotides are TGTGCCAGCAGCCCCTGGGACAGGGGAAATACCGGGGAGCTGTTTTTT. Amino acid sequence: CASSPWDRGNTGELFF. The whole variable domain, remainder taken from reference TRBV7-2 and TRBJ2-2, is GAGVSQSPSNKVTEKGKDVELRCDPISGHTALYWYRQSLGQGLEFLIYFQGNSAPDKSGLPSDRFSAERTGGSVSTLTIQRTQQEDSAVYLCASSPWDRGNTGELFFGEGSRLTVL.

This clone was seen a single time. V is TRBV18 and J is TRBJ1-4; TRBD1 aligns across 7 bases. Germline CDR1 is KGHSH and CDR2 is LQKENI. CDR3 length: 16 residues. V lost 4 bases, J lost 1 base, and 6 bases stayed unmatched. The chain's CDR3 is CASSLGQALTNEKLFF. DNA for the CDR3: TGTGCCAGCTCACTAGGACAGGCGCTAACTAATGAAAAACTGTTTTTT.

In this sample, this clone turned up a few times. The rearrangement uses TRBV15 and TRBJ2-7; TRBD2 aligns across 7 bases. The J segment lost 2 bases and the V segment lost 0 bases, leaving 13 bases of the junction unmatched. Germline CDR1 reads LNHNV; CDR2 reads YYDKDF (reference sequence). CDR3 length: 18 residues. DNA for the CDR3: TGTGCCACCAGCAGAGATGTTGATAGGGCGGGGGATCCCTACGAGCAGTACTTC. Protein: CATSRDVDRAGDPYEQYF.

The genes are TRBV11-3 and TRBJ1-1; D ambiguous. Germline loops: CDR1 SGHNT, CDR2 YENEEA. With 5 bases removed from V and 10 bases from J, the gap between germline ends came to 17 bases. This CDR3 contains 13 residues. This CDR3 is CASSGGRSAPAFF. CDR3 nucleotides: TGTGCCAGCAGCGGAGGGCGCAGCGCGCCAGCTTTCTTT.

The chain joins TRBV5-1 to TRBJ1-1; 9 nucleotides match TRBD1. J was trimmed by 0 bases and V by 3 bases; bases with no gene match: 6. Germline V gene sequence: CDR1 SGHRS, CDR2 YFSETQ. This CDR3 spans 16 amino acids. In nucleotides, the CDR3 is TGCGCCAGCAGCTCCGGGACAGGGAGAATGAACACTGAAGCTTTCTTT. Residues: CASSSGTGRMNTEAFF.

Note on this clone: One junction end disagrees with the germline gene, perhaps due to a read error. This specimen includes other DNA sequences encoding the same CDR3. This rearrangement joins TRBV18 to TRBJ2-2, with 8 bases aligning to TRBD1. Germline V gene lookup returns CDR1 KGHSH and CDR2 LQKENI. The CDR3 spans 13 residues. The CDR3 nucleotides read TGTGCCAGCTCCCCACAGGGGGCCGGGGAGCTGTTTTTT. It encodes CASSPQGAGELFF.

The rearrangement uses TRBV28 and TRBJ1-4; tentative D call: TRBD1 (6 bases). Trimming took 3 bases from V and 4 from J, leaving 18 bases between them. This CDR3 comprises 17 residues. Germline CDR1 reads MDHEN; CDR2 reads SYDVKM. The CDR3 loop is CASSFVSGGGFNEKLFF. In DNA, the CDR3 is TGTGCCAGCAGTTTCGTATCGGGAGGGGGGTTTAATGAAAAACTGTTTTTT.

The rearrangement joins TRBV6-2 or TRBV6-3 to TRBJ1-5; D gene ambiguous. Germline V gives CDR1 MNHEY, CDR2 SVGEGT. This CDR3 spans 15 amino acids. V gave up 4 bases and J gave up 2 bases, with 12 bases separating them. CDR3 residues: CASSSAGGRNQPQHF. In nucleotides, the CDR3 is TGTGCCAGCAGTTCCGCCGGCGGGCGCAATCAGCCCCAGCATTTT.

CDR3 sequence: CASSEGVGSGVGTDTQYF. The CDR3 nucleotides are TGTGCCAGCAGTGAAGGGGTAGGGTCGGGGGTCGGCACAGATACGCAGTATTTT. The V and J genes are TRBV6-1 and TRBJ2-3, with D tentatively TRBD2 (6 bases). The germline CDR1 and CDR2 sequences are MNHNS and SASEGT. Trimming cost V 1 base and J 1 base, with 18 bases left between them. The CDR3 is 18 amino acids.

In this sample, this clone turned up a few times. V and J are TRBV28 and TRBJ1-3; possibly TRBD1 for D (6 bases). Per germline, CDR1 MDHEN and CDR2 SYDVKM. V was trimmed by 6 bases and J by 0 bases, leaving 12 bases between them. The CDR3 covers 15 residues. The CDR3 DNA reads as TGTGCCAGCAGGGCACAGGGTTACTCTGGAAACACCATATATTTT. Residues: CASRAQGYSGNTIYF.

Here the CDR3 reads CASRIGAGNTIYF. The CDR3 DNA reads as TGTGCCAGCAGGATAGGGGCTGGAAACACCATATATTTT. V gene TRBV12-3 or TRBV12-4 combines with J gene TRBJ1-3, with D maybe TRBD1 (5 bases). V lost 6 bases, J lost 2 bases, and 8 bases lay in between. The CDR3 sequence is 13 residues long.

V is TRBV7-2 and J is TRBJ2-1; 11 bases map to TRBD2. V lost 5 bases, J lost 1 base, and 7 bases stayed unmatched. The CDR3 has 17 residues. Germline V gives CDR1 SGHTA, CDR2 FQGNSA. In DNA form, the CDR3 reads TGTGCCAGCAGCCAGACTAGCGGGGAGACTTCCTACAATGAGCAGTTCTTC. The encoded protein is CASSQTSGETSYNEQFF.

The J gene is TRBJ2-5, the V gene TRBV10-2; 8 positions agree with TRBD1. V gave up 0 bases and J gave up 5 bases; unmatched junction bases: 8. CDR3 length: 16 amino acids. Germline loops: CDR1 WSHSY, CDR2 SAAADI. This chain's CDR3 is CASSESPWTGRETQYF. The CDR3 DNA reads as TGCGCCAGCAGTGAGTCGCCCTGGACAGGGCGGGAGACCCAGTACTTC.